The 24 T cell receptor beta chains presented below share a single source sample, sequenced in a study of OX40 agonist ivuxolimab in advanced cancers. Repertoires were generated with immunoSEQ multiplex PCR, while TCRdb's copy carries only in-frame clones and drops some. This table holds tens of thousands of clones, about 93% found once. Sequences were derived from CD4+ or CD8+ T cells sorted from blood, sampled in a trial of the OX40 agonist ivuxolimab. The receptors shown here come from an adult with an advanced solid tumor such as melanoma, head and neck, liver or kidney cancer.

This chain links TRBV11-2 with TRBJ1-6, with D uncertain. V lost 3 bases and J 5 bases, leaving 8 bases between the germline ends. The CDR3 has 14 residues. CDR1 is SGHAT, CDR2 FQNNGV, per germline. For the CDR3, the DNA is TGTGCCAGCAGCTTGGGTTTGAATAATTCACCCCTCCACTTT. It translates to CASSLGLNNSPLHF.

The rearrangement joins TRBV19 to TRBJ2-7; D remains ambiguous. The CDR3 has 12 amino acids. The ends were cut back, 4 bases at V and 2 bases at J, with 6 bases in the middle. Germline V gene data show CDR1 as LNHDA and CDR2 as SQIVND (reference sequence). CDR3 sequence: CASSTTPYEQYF. CDR3 nucleotide sequence: TGTGCCAGTAGTACCACCCCCTACGAGCAGTACTTC.

The chain employs TRBV6-6 and TRBJ2-1; D tentatively fits TRBD1 or TRBD2 (5 bases each). This CDR3 contains 13 residues. CDR1 is MNHNY and CDR2 is SVGAGI in the germline V gene (reference sequence). Trimming removed 0 bases from V and 6 bases from J, with 6 bases in between. The CDR3 is CASSYSGPNEQFF. CDR3 DNA: TGTGCCAGCAGTTACTCGGGACCCAATGAGCAGTTCTTC.

CDR3 in amino acids: CASSLGRNEQFF. The DNA for the CDR3 is TGTGCCAGCAGCTTAGGGCGGAATGAGCAGTTCTTC. V is TRBV7-2 and J is TRBJ2-1; D is unclear. The germline V gene encodes CDR1 SGHTA and CDR2 FQGNSA. The CDR3 runs 12 residues. Trimming removed 1 base from V and 7 bases from J, with 5 bases in between.

V usage is TRBV7-2 and J usage is TRBJ1-1; D remains ambiguous. Trimming removed 1 base at V and 5 bases at J, with 8 bases between. This CDR3 is 13 amino acids long. In germline, CDR1 is SGHTA, CDR2 FQGNSA. The CDR3 here is CASSLVEETEAFF. The DNA of the CDR3 is TGTGCCAGCAGCTTAGTGGAGGAGACTGAAGCTTTCTTT.

V is TRBV29-1 and J is TRBJ2-1, with D hard to call. Germline loops: CDR1 SQVTM, CDR2 ANQGSEA. V was clipped by 3 bases and J by 10 bases, with 13 bases between them. The CDR3 has 12 residues. For the CDR3, the DNA is TGCAGCGTTGAGGGGAATCGAGGAGAGCAGTTCTTC. It translates to CSVEGNRGEQFF.

The V gene is TRBV9, the J gene TRBJ1-1; maybe TRBD1 (5 bases). Germline V gene sequence: CDR1 SGDLS, CDR2 YYNGEE. Trimming removed 4 bases from V and 2 bases from J, with 18 bases in between. The CDR3 has 16 amino acids. The CDR3 sequence: CASSPGGGTGNTEAFF. CDR3 DNA sequence: TGTGCCAGCAGCCCGGGGGGAGGGACGGGAAACACTGAAGCTTTCTTT.

This chain links TRBV12-2 with TRBJ2-7; TRBD2 is the table's D call, not checked against the DNA. TRBV12-2 is termed a pseudogene. The CDR3 extends over 17 amino acids. The CDR3 nucleotides are TGTGCAAGTCGCTTAGCGCCCCTAGCGGTGTCATGGCACGAGCAGTACTTC. Translated, it gives CASRLAPLAVSWHEQYF.

This chain uses TRBV6-1 with TRBJ1-1; TRBD1 is a possible D gene (5 bases). There are 14 residues in the CDR3. CDR1 and CDR2 from the germline V gene are MNHNS and SASEGT. Trimming shortened V by 7 bases and J by 2 bases, and 14 bases separated the two germline ends. The CDR3 region has the DNA TGTGCCAGCACCGAACAGGAGATTAACACTGAAGCTTTCTTT. Residues: CASTEQEINTEAFF.

This clone was seen only once. The chain has TRBV6-5 and TRBJ2-5, with D possibly TRBD1 on 6 matching bases. The V end was cut by 7 bases, the J end by 5 bases, with 14 bases between. The CDR3 extends over 13 amino acids. Germline lookup yields CDR1 MNHEY and CDR2 SVGAGI. For the CDR3, the DNA is TGTGCCAGCACCTCCCCAGGGGTTGAGACCCAGTACTTC. Translated, it gives CASTSPGVETQYF.

This chain links TRBV5-1 with TRBJ1-1; no reliable D call. V was trimmed by 1 base and J by 0 bases, leaving 19 bases between them. The CDR3 consists of 18 residues. Germline-derived CDR1 and CDR2 are SGHRS and YFSETQ. As DNA, the CDR3 is TGCGCCAGCAGCTTGAACACTAGATCAGAAATCATGAACACTGAAGCTTTCTTT. Protein: CASSLNTRSEIMNTEAFF.

The J gene is TRBJ2-1, the V gene TRBV10-2; 10 nucleotides align to TRBD2. The CDR3 consists of 15 residues. Trimming at V came to 5 bases and at J to 6 bases, leaving 7 bases not matched to a gene. Per the germline V gene, CDR1 is WSHSY and CDR2 is SAAADI. The chain's CDR3 is CASSSGLAGANEQFF. CDR3 sequence (DNA): TGCGCCAGCAGTTCCGGTCTAGCGGGAGCCAATGAGCAGTTCTTC.

This rearrangement joins TRBV14 to TRBJ1-6, with 7 bases matching TRBD1. Germline-derived CDR1 and CDR2 are SGHDN and FVKESK. Trimming at V came to 3 bases and at J to 10 bases, leaving 9 bases not matched to a gene. The CDR3 sequence is 15 residues long. This CDR3 is CASSQGQSFGSPLHF. The DNA of the CDR3 is TGTGCCAGCAGCCAGGGACAGTCCTTCGGCTCACCCCTCCACTTT.

V usage is TRBV4-3 and J usage is TRBJ2-7; 9 bases agree with TRBD1. Germline trimming cut 0 bases from V and 7 bases from J; bases unmatched to any gene: 13. Germline lookup yields CDR1 LGHNA and CDR2 YSLEER. The CDR3 covers 17 residues. The CDR3 loop reads CASSQDLGTGSPGEQYF. The CDR3, as DNA: TGCGCCAGCAGCCAAGACCTAGGGACAGGGAGTCCGGGGGAGCAGTACTTC.

This clone appeared a single time. The chain is built from TRBV7-2 and TRBJ2-2; possible D gene TRBD1, 5 bases. The germline V gene encodes CDR1 SGHTA and CDR2 FQGNSA. The CDR3 spans 16 residues. V lost 3 bases and J 4 bases, leaving 15 bases between the germline ends. CDR3: CASSLDTFYSTGELFF. The CDR3, as DNA: TGTGCCAGCAGCTTGGACACCTTTTATTCCACCGGGGAGCTGTTTTTT.

The CDR3: CASSSSGGSMNTEAFF. In DNA, the CDR3 is TGCGCCAGCAGCTCGTCCGGGGGTTCAATGAACACTGAAGCTTTCTTT. The rearrangement links TRBV5-1 to TRBJ1-1; a possible D gene is TRBD1 (5 bases). With 3 bases removed from V and 0 bases from J, the gap between germline ends came to 15 bases. The CDR3 totals 16 residues. The germline gives CDR1 SGHRS, CDR2 YFSETQ.

CDR3 nucleotide sequence: TGTGCCGCAAAAAGGTCGGTGGGGACTCCCTACAATGAGCAGTTCTTC. Amino acids: CAAKRSVGTPYNEQFF. The chain uses TRBV19 and TRBJ2-1, with a weak D call TRBD2 (6 bases). Germline CDR1 reads LNHDA; CDR2 reads SQIVND (reference sequence). This CDR3 is built from 16 residues. V lost 11 bases and J lost 2, with 22 bases in between.

V and J are TRBV5-4 and TRBJ1-1; the D gene is possibly TRBD1 (5 bases). This CDR3 contains 15 residues. CDR1 and CDR2 from the germline V gene are SGHNT and YYREEE (reference sequence). Trimming left V 4 bases short and J 0 bases short, with 13 bases between. CDR3 in DNA: TGTGCCAGCAGCGTCGACAGATGGATGAACACTGAAGCTTTCTTT. Translated: CASSVDRWMNTEAFF.

This clone was detected only a few times. This rearrangement joins TRBV7-9 to TRBJ1-5; D unclear. V shed 5 bases and J shed 2 bases, with 7 bases lying between them. Germline loops: CDR1 SEHNR, CDR2 FQNEAQ (reference sequence). CDR3 size: 13 residues. DNA of the CDR3: TGTGCCAGCAGCCATGGAGGCAATCAGCCCCAGCATTTT. Its translation is CASSHGGNQPQHF.

The gene calls are TRBV28 and TRBJ1-2; possible D gene TRBD1, 6 bases. Germline lookup yields CDR1 MDHEN and CDR2 SYDVKM. This CDR3 comprises 15 residues. Trimming shortened V by 5 bases and J by 3 bases, and 16 bases separated the two germline ends. For the CDR3, the DNA is TGTGCCAGCAGTCCCCCCGCAGGGGACCACTATGGCTACACCTTC. It encodes CASSPPAGDHYGYTF.

The chain couples TRBV5-1 to TRBJ1-1, with D perhaps matching TRBD1 (5 bases). The CDR3 consists of 14 residues. Trimming took off 1 base at V and 1 base at J, with 8 bases between the two ends. CDR1 and CDR2 from the germline V gene are SGHRS and YFSETQ. In DNA, the CDR3 is TGCGCCAGCAGCTTGATCCAGGGGAACACTGAAGCTTTCTTT. Encoded protein: CASSLIQGNTEAFF.

In DNA, the CDR3 is TGCGCCAGCAGCCAAGAAGAGGGGTTTACCGACGAGCAGTACTTC. It yields the protein CASSQEEGFTDEQYF. The chain carries TRBV4-3 and TRBJ2-7; the D call may be TRBD1 or TRBD2 (5 bases each). The germline V gene encodes CDR1 LGHNA and CDR2 YSLEER. Between the trimmed V and J ends, which lost 0 bases and 5 bases, there was a span of 14 bases. The CDR3 totals 15 residues.

This clone was picked up one time. The rearrangement joins TRBV6-5 to TRBJ1-5; TRBD1 agrees at 11 bases. The germline gives CDR1 MNHEY, CDR2 SVGAGI. V trimming: 6 bases; J trimming: 7 bases; junction bases outside the gene matches: 5. CDR3 length: 14 amino acids. CDR3 coding DNA: TGTGCCAGCAGACCCGGGACAGGGGGACAGCCCCAGCATTTT. Its protein is CASRPGTGGQPQHF.

The chain couples TRBV6-1 to TRBJ2-5; 11 nucleotides match TRBD1. This CDR3 is built from 15 residues. V trimming: 3 bases; J trimming: 5 bases; junction bases outside the gene matches: 5. CDR1 and CDR2 (germline): MNHNS, SASEGT. The CDR3 DNA sequence: TGTGCCAGCAGTGAGGGACAGGGGGGGAGGGAGACCCAGTACTTC. Translation: CASSEGQGGRETQYF.